This T cell receptor (beta chain) was obtained from a study of blood T cells in healthy people across ages. Broader study findings: Comparison with aged donors showed that long-lived donors had more naive CD4+ cells and higher diversity.

V lost 4 bases to trimming and J lost 4 bases, with 19 bases between them. CDR3 length: 15 residues. Germline values: CDR1 GTSNPN, CDR2 SVGIG (reference sequence). Remarks on this clonotype: Antigen: not known.

A J-beta primer mix and a sample-barcoded 5' primer were used in a second PCR of roughly 7 to 12 cycles. TCRdb called the 5' RACE reads again in MiXCR, with one record for every CDR3 protein. The sample contains 1.4 million to 1.5 million distinct CDR3 sequences, roughly 40% of which appear only once. The sequenced material came from blood. V and J are TRBV30 and TRBJ1-1; D gene uncertain. This TCR was recovered from a woman aged 18-29 years in good health. CDR3 sequence: CAWIAYGRTTTEAFF. CDR3 bases: TGTGCCTGGATCGCCTACGGACGGACTACCACTGAAGCTTTCTTT.